This T cell receptor beta chain was obtained from a study of cytomegalovirus exposure and HLA in healthy donors. Study-level information: The approximately 110 validation repertoires used a platform that matched the one used for the approximately 620 first-cohort repertoires, as a later analysis reported.

This CDR3 is 15 amino acids long. Per germline, CDR1 SGHNT and CDR2 YYREEE (reference sequence). V shed 2 bases and J shed 8 bases, with 17 bases lying between them. The method was immunoSEQ multiplex PCR; TCRdb's version includes in-frame clones alone and lacks a portion of them. The table records about 60,000 clones, approximately 96% of them present only once. Findings and caveats of the study: First-cohort TCR clusters tended to co-occur in the approximately 130 validation repertoires, a later analysis found. Among TCR beta chains, those listed as cytomegalovirus-associated numbered around 180.

As regards this clone: What it recognizes is unknown.

This sequence was found in a man aged 18-30 years in good health and CMV-seronegative. Specimen: PBMCs. This chain uses TRBV5-4 with TRBJ2-1; D is possibly TRBD1 (6 bases). The DNA for the CDR3 is TGTGCCAGCAGCTTAAGGGGGACGGTCGGAGATGAGCAGTTCTTC. Its translation is CASSLRGTVGDEQFF. The full variable domain, rest sourced from reference TRBV5-4 and TRBJ2-1, is ETGVTQSPTHLIKTRGQQVTLRCSSQSGHNTVSWYQQALGQGPQFIFQYYREEENGRGNFPPRFSGLQFPNYSSELNVNALELDDSALYLCASSLRGTVGDEQFFGPGTRLTVL.